A single T cell receptor beta chain is shown here with its context. Antigen unknown. The data are from a study of PD-1 blockade in classical Hodgkin lymphoma. Findings and caveats of the study: Among the patients, those starting nivolumab under 1 year after ASCT were excluded.

Every patient experienced relapse after autologous stem cell transplantation, and brentuximab vedotin exposure varied. Some clones are missing from TCRdb's copy, which holds only in-frame ones; the method was immunoSEQ multiplex PCR. This repertoire shows some 50,000 clones, approximately 70% found once; its top ten account for approximately 11%. The TCR was taken from a human donor with classical Hodgkin lymphoma. The sequenced sample was peripheral blood mononuclear cells (PBMCs), obtained at baseline.

Here the CDR3 reads CASSSLPYGYTF. In nucleotides, the CDR3 is TGTGCCAGCAGCTCCCTTCCTTATGGCTACACCTTC. The rearrangement joins TRBV11-2 to TRBJ1-2; D uncertain. Trimming shortened V by 4 bases and J by 5 bases, and 8 bases separated the two germline ends. The CDR3 extends over 12 amino acids. Looked up from germline, CDR1 is SGHAT and CDR2 is FQNNGV.